A selection of T cell receptor beta chains follows, all from one sample in a study of shared clonotypes between healthy human individuals. The assay was immunoSEQ multiplex PCR, and TCRdb's table has in-frame clones only and misses some. The sample includes a few million clones, around 93% seen only once; the top ten take approximately 0.41%. Sequencing was performed on naive CD4+ T cells from PBMCs. These receptors were taken from a man in his late teens or twenties in good health. Some clones in this sample may be carry-over from other donors' samples. Both conserved end residues are part of each CDR3. The D gene is left open where the match is weak.

J gene,V gene,D gene,CDR3 protein
TRBJ2-3,TRBV5-1,TRBD2,CASSLAGLAGTDTQYF
TRBJ1-1,TRBV28,.,CASSPVFGAEAFF
TRBJ2-5,TRBV11-3,.,CASSQGGSKETQYF
TRBJ1-4,TRBV28,.,CASSLGPQRFF
TRBJ1-1,TRBV11-2,.,CASSLADTSGTEAFF
TRBJ2-5,TRBV28,TRBD2,CASRRRLAGGEGETQYF
TRBJ2-5,TRBV27,.,CASSFFGDETQYF
TRBJ1-6,TRBV28,.,CASSLGGAGNSPLHF
TRBJ1-1,TRBV19,.,CASSKRAVATEAFF
TRBJ2-5,TRBV9,.,CASSVGQKQETQYF
TRBJ2-7,TRBV5-8,TRBD2,CASSLGLAGGASYEQYF
TRBJ2-7,TRBV15,.,CATSRGLGQADYEQYF
TRBJ1-1,TRBV28,.,CASSLRQEWTEAFF
TRBJ1-4,TRBV5-1,TRBD1,CASSEGQINEKLFF
TRBJ2-3,TRBV5-1,.,CASSLAWGLLSTDTQYF
TRBJ2-3,TRBV5-1,TRBD1,CASSPGDSSGDTQYF
TRBJ2-7,TRBV28,.,CASSSGRAYEQYF
TRBJ1-5,TRBV19,.,CASSTRQTSNQPQHF
TRBJ2-1,TRBV10-3,.,CAITPDPSNEQFF
TRBJ2-7,TRBV27,.,CASSPTGWGASSYEQYF
TRBJ2-1,TRBV11-3,.,CASSLAGEDNEQFF
TRBJ2-7,TRBV7-2,.,CASSRNRAYEQYF
TRBJ1-5,TRBV27,.,CASSPLGGQPQHF
TRBJ1-2,TRBV7-2,.,CASTTGYVYGYTF
TRBJ1-3,TRBV9,TRBD1,CASSVGPGGDTIYF
TRBJ2-1,TRBV7-8,.,CASSLGNEQFF
TRBJ1-2,TRBV29-1,.,CSVEVTGNYGYTF
TRBJ1-1,TRBV5-1,.,CASSLEAGVGTEAFF
TRBJ2-1,TRBV5-1,TRBD2,CASSLGGTSGGSGEQFF
TRBJ2-5,TRBV4-1,TRBD1,CASSQEDRGQTQYF
TRBJ2-7,TRBV7-2,TRBD2,CASSPRLAGGGEQYF
TRBJ2-5,TRBV5-1,.,CASSSRGGAETQYF
TRBJ1-1,TRBV5-4,.,CASSLGELNTEAFF
TRBJ1-6,TRBV5-6,.,CASSLFQETSYNSPLHF
TRBJ2-7,TRBV7-2,TRBD2,CASSLNSGSSYEQYF
TRBJ2-1,TRBV7-2,TRBD1,CASSSGDRQLGYEQFF
TRBJ1-3,TRBV7-9,.,CASSLARAGNTIYF
TRBJ2-1,TRBV19,.,CATQRSIENEQFF